This TCR beta chain is drawn from a study of identical twins (dated by TCRdb to about 2016). At the level of the whole study: To test whether fetal clonotypes persist, the study used deep sequencing on TCR alpha and beta repertoires from monozygotic twins, unrelated adults of various ages, and cord blood. To rule out contamination, the twin experiments were replicated at different times with different library preparation protocols. General conclusions and limits of the study: In beta out-of-frame sequences, excess twin sharing was weaker, because having fewer shared sequences lowered the signal-to-noise ratio. Compared with coincidental sharing between unrelated individuals, an excess of low generation-probability sequences was observed among out-of-frame TCR alpha sequences shared between twins. Fewer insertions were carried by abundant cord blood beta clonotypes; a weaker similar trend was observed in young adult naive repertoires, while no such trend was observed in memory repertoires. Out-of-frame TCR alpha sharing in monozygotic twins was systematically underestimated by recombination models, whereas sharing between unrelated individuals was in agreement with the recombination models. Zero-insertion analyses could be partly confounded by invariant T cells such as MAIT and iNKT, although diverse VJ usage argued against such confounding for most clonotypes. Because the same donors could not be followed over many years, conclusions were based on cross-sectional statistical analysis.

Every donor in the study was a healthy Caucasian. Three pairs of female monozygotic twins, all aged roughly 18 to 30 years, made up the twin cohort. Positive isolation kits from Invitrogen were used to isolate CD4+ and CD8+ T cell populations. The receptor library was made with 5' RACE. The instrument was an Illumina HiSeq 2000. Template switching introduced a universal primer binding site; the final cDNA contained a unique molecular identifier, enabling accurate counting of TCR cDNA molecules. First-strand cDNA for TCR alpha and beta chains was synthesized from specific primers in the conserved constant-segment region. To control for contamination, every cDNA library was double barcoded, receiving both a SMART-Mk sample barcode and Illumina barcodes. TruSeq adapter sequences and Illumina sample barcodes were added in two successive PCR steps. The Illumina HiSeq platform was used with custom primers to sequence TCR alpha and beta cDNA libraries. Processing in the source paper ran as follows. Unique molecular identifiers were extracted from raw reads with MiGEC, and CDR3 positions were determined with MiXCR. Recombination models were inferred per individual with the repgenHMM and IGoR tools using an EM algorithm. The analysis of shared clonotypes was done with the tcR package in R, with sharing normalized by the product of cloneset sizes. To study raw recombination free of thymic and clonal selection effects, out-of-frame nonproductive sequences were analyzed. The public sequencing data were trimmed at Q25 with fastp and processed into clonotypes with MiXCR by TCRdb, which kept only in-frame beta chains. Rows with a matching CDR3 protein are joined into one entry that keeps the most common DNA and genes. The V and J calls and clone size come from TCRdb's table, not from the authors' own analysis. The sample profile shows approximately 490,000 distinct CDR3 sequences; more than 20% of them were found once. The ten largest clonotypes hold 0.48% of the sample.

This clonotype was counted only a few times. No cognate antigen has been identified for it. Within one base of it there is no much larger clone, and no base qualities were kept. These data were likewise used in another study, on yellow fever vaccine responses in identical twins. As the second study states: The authors reported that the T cell response to vaccination in identical twins appeared partly convergent and partly personalized. Focusing on identical twins, the study followed the T cell clones that responded to the vaccine, and did so with precision.

This sequence was found in a woman aged 18 to 35 in good health. Sequenced material: CD4+ T cells sorted from blood.

CDR3 reads: CASRPNEQFF. The sequenced DNA is TGTGCCAGCAGGCCCAATGAGCAGTTCTTC. The chain uses TRBV12-3 or TRBV12-4 and TRBJ2-1; the D gene cannot be resolved reliably. V is pared back by 6 bases and J by 6 bases, with 3 bases lying between the germline termini. Inclusive of the bounding cysteine and phenylalanine, the CDR3 is 10 residues long. CDR3 DNA only is kept here, 30 bases in frame from base 1.